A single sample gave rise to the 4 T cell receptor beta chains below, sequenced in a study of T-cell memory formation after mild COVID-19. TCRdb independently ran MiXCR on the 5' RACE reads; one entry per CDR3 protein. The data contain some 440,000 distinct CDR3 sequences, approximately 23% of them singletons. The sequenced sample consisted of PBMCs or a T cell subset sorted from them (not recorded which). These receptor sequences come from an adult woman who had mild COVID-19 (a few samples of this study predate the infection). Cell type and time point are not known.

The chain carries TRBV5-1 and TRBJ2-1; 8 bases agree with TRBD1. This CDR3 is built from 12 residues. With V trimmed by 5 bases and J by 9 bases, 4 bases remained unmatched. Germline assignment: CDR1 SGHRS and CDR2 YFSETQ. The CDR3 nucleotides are TGCGCCAGCAGAGGGCAGGGGGCTGAGCAGTTCTTC. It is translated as CASRGQGAEQFF.

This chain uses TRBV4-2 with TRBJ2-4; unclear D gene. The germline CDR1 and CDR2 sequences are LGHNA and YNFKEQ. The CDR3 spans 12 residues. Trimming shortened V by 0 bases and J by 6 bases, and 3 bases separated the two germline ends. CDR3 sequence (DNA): TGTGCCAGCAGCCAAGATGGAAACATTCAGTACTTC. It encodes CASSQDGNIQYF.

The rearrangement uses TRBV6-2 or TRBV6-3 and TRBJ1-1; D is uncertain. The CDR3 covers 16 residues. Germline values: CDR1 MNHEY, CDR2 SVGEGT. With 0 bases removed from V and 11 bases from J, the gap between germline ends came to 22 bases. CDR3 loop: CASSYSTSDTLEEAFF. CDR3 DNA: TGTGCCAGCAGTTACTCGACCTCTGACACCCTTGAGGAGGCTTTCTTT.

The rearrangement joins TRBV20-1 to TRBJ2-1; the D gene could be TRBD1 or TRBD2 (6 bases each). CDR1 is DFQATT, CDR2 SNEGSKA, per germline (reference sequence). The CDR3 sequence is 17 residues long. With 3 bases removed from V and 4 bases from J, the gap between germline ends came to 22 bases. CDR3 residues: CSASDTGGVRGYNEQFF. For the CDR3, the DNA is TGCAGTGCTAGTGATACCGGGGGCGTACGAGGGTACAATGAGCAGTTCTTC.